The clone carrying this T cell receptor (beta chain) was seen a handful of times. Its antigen is not known. This specimen comes from a study of blood T cells in healthy people across ages. Findings and limits, study-wide: The fall in TCR beta diversity per million T cells was roughly linear with age. A strong correlation was seen between TCR beta diversity and naive T cell percentage.

PCR was performed a second time for roughly 7 to 12 cycles using a sample-barcoded 5' primer and a J-beta primer mix. The template-switch adaptor was a 5' adaptor with 12 random nucleotides. It tagged each cDNA molecule. MiXCR was run by TCRdb on the 5' RACE reads, yielding one entry per CDR3 protein. The sample includes around 750,000 distinct CDR3 sequences, 53% of them seen just once. The CDR3 contains 17 residues. V was clipped by 4 bases and J by 4 bases; unmatched bases: 5. Samples had at least 7 million PBMCs isolated from them. This receptor was taken from an elderly man in good health. V and J are TRBV12-3 or TRBV12-4 and TRBJ2-1; 15 bases agree with TRBD2. Input material: blood. CDR3 residues: CASSSGTSGRSYNEQFF. The CDR3 DNA follows: TGTGCCAGCAGTTCCGGGACTAGCGGGAGGAGTTACAATGAGCAGTTCTTC.